The clone carrying this TCR beta chain was counted ten times or more. Sequencing relied on a cDNA template that was reverse transcribed from extracted RNA. Produced via immunoSEQ multiplex PCR; TCRdb's table is partial and in-frame only. Here the sample spans around 200,000 clones, roughly 50% being singletons. V was clipped by 10 bases and J by 3 bases, with 13 bases between them. Per the germline V gene, CDR1 is MRHNA and CDR2 is SNTAGT. The CDR3 runs to 13 residues. The data were obtained in a study of CD8+ T cells in alopecia areata. Looking at the study overall: Treatment with tofacitinib (6 to 18 months) was followed by 6 months off drug. The investigators scored severity in treated patients by the percentage of affected scalp area.

Treatment of the sample: oral pan-JAK inhibitor, 5-10 mg twice daily. The sample consisted of CD8+ T cells sorted from blood, taken at week 24, from a patient treated with tofacitinib. The V call is TRBV6-4, the J call TRBJ2-1; tentative D call: TRBD1 (5 bases). The sequence was obtained from a human donor with alopecia areata. CDR3 DNA sequence: TGTGCCACCGGAAAAGACAGCTACAATGAGCAGTTCTTC. It yields the protein CATGKDSYNEQFF.